This passage covers 25 T cell receptor beta chains from one sample sequenced in a study of cytomegalovirus exposure and HLA in healthy donors. The PCR was carried out with 60 Vbeta primers and 13 Jbeta primers. Clones were sequenced by immunoSEQ multiplex PCR, and TCRdb holds only the in-frame ones, with some missing. The table has about 200,000 clones, around 83% seen once; the top ten hold approximately 6.5%. The sample taken for sequencing was PBMCs. These receptors all stem from a woman in her forties or fifties in good health and CMV-seropositive.

Of note for this clone: This same CDR3 is encoded by further DNA sequences in the sample. The chain combines TRBV5-1 with TRBJ2-6; D not certain. Trimming stripped 1 base from V and 0 bases from J, with 5 bases between. Germline values: CDR1 SGHRS, CDR2 YFSETQ. The CDR3 has 15 residues. The CDR3 coding sequence is TGCGCCAGCAGCTTGACAGCCTCTGGGGCCAACGTCCTGACTTTC. Protein: CASSLTASGANVLTF.

The V call is TRBV28, the J call TRBJ2-5; 8 bases line up with TRBD1. The ends lost 1 base at V and 4 bases at J; junction bases unmatched: 5. CDR1 is MDHEN and CDR2 is SYDVKM in the germline V gene. CDR3 length: 15 residues. CDR3 coding DNA: TGTGCCAGCAGTTTATTGGCAGGGGGCAGAGAGACCCAGTACTTC. This gives the protein CASSLLAGGRETQYF.

Remarks on this clone: The junction does not match germline at one end; this may be a read error. The chain combines TRBV5-4 with TRBJ2-7; TRBD1 matches 10 bases. The CDR3 extends over 15 amino acids. The germline gives CDR1 SGHNT, CDR2 YYREEE (reference sequence). For the CDR3, the DNA is TGTGCCAACAGCTTGGCGGGGACAGGGGTGTACGAGCAGTACTTC. This gives the protein CANSLAGTGVYEQYF.

Remarks on this clone: One junction end does not reproduce the germline sequence, and a read error may be involved. This sequence joins TRBV7-7 and TRBJ2-1; TRBD1 agrees at 9 bases. The CDR3 runs to 13 residues. Germline loops: CDR1 SSHAT, CDR2 FNYEAQ (reference sequence). CDR3 bases: TGTGCTAGCAGCCGGGACAGGGAGGATGAGCAGTTCTTC. Translating gives CASSRDREDEQFF.

The V gene is TRBV4-1, the J gene TRBJ2-7, with 16 bases that match TRBD2. The CDR3 contains 21 residues. Germline trimming cut 1 base from V and 4 bases from J; bases unmatched to any gene: 16. CDR1 MGHRA and CDR2 YSYEKL come from the germline V gene. Here the CDR3 reads CASSQAKPGLAGGPSMYEQYF. In DNA, the CDR3 is TGCGCCAGCAGCCAAGCTAAACCGGGACTAGCGGGAGGGCCGAGTATGTACGAGCAGTACTTC.

V usage is TRBV7-2 and J usage is TRBJ2-3; the D gene is possibly TRBD1 (6 bases). The CDR3 is 15 amino acids. Looked up from germline, CDR1 is SGHTA and CDR2 is FQGNSA. Trimming removed 5 bases at V and 3 bases at J, with 15 bases between. The CDR3 sequence: CASSHSGVSTDTQYF. The CDR3 region has the DNA TGTGCCAGCAGCCATTCAGGGGTTAGTACAGATACGCAGTATTTT.

The chain couples TRBV10-3 to TRBJ2-7; tentative D call: TRBD2 (5 bases). Germline V gene data show CDR1 as ENHRY and CDR2 as SYGVKD. The CDR3 sequence is 14 residues long. V was trimmed by 3 bases and J by 5 bases, leaving 14 bases between them. CDR3 amino acids: CAISEDRARDEQYF. For the CDR3, the DNA is TGTGCCATCAGTGAAGATCGTGCGCGGGACGAGCAGTACTTC.

The V call is TRBV11-3, the J call TRBJ2-3; D uncertain. The CDR3 extends over 14 amino acids. CDR1 is SGHNT, CDR2 YENEEA, per germline. The V end was cut by 1 base, the J end by 5 bases, with 10 bases between. This CDR3 reads CASSLGHVGDTQYF. CDR3 in DNA: TGTGCCAGCAGCTTAGGACACGTGGGAGATACGCAGTATTTT.

The V call is TRBV7-9, the J call TRBJ1-1; D possibly corresponds to TRBD1 (5 bases). V lost 3 bases and J 5 bases, leaving 13 bases between the germline ends. The CDR3 has 14 amino acids. In germline, CDR1 is SEHNR, CDR2 FQNEAQ (reference sequence). Written as DNA, the CDR3 is TGTGCCAGCAGCTTGGACGGCGGGGGGACTGAAGCTTTCTTT. Protein product: CASSLDGGGTEAFF.

The DNA for the CDR3 is TGTGCCAGCAGTCGACTAGCCGGGGAGCTGTTTTTT. Translated: CASSRLAGELFF. The genes are TRBV14 and TRBJ2-2, with a weak D call TRBD2 (6 bases). Trimming left V 6 bases short and J 6 bases short, with 8 bases between. This CDR3 contains 12 residues. Germline CDR1 reads SGHDN; CDR2 reads FVKESK.

The gene calls are TRBV28 and TRBJ2-4; D ambiguous. V shed 9 bases and J shed 0 bases, with 15 bases lying between them. CDR3 length equals 15 residues. CDR1 and CDR2 (germline): MDHEN, SYDVKM. CDR3 amino acids: CASTIGSLAKNIQYF. The CDR3 DNA is TGTGCCAGTACTATCGGCTCACTAGCCAAAAACATTCAGTACTTC.

DNA of the CDR3: TGTGCCAGCTCACCGCAAGACAGGGGGCGCCAATCACCCCTCCACTTT. It is translated as CASSPQDRGRQSPLHF. The chain carries TRBV18 and TRBJ1-6; TRBD1 aligns across 10 bases. The CDR3 consists of 16 residues. The V gene's germline CDR1 is KGHSH and CDR2 LQKENI. The J segment lost 10 bases and the V segment lost 3 bases, leaving 9 bases of the junction unmatched.

This rearrangement joins TRBV9 to TRBJ2-5, with 8 bases that match TRBD1. The CDR3 is made up of 15 amino acids. V shed 0 bases, J shed 2 bases, and the junction held 3 bases outside the gene matches. CDR1 and CDR2 (germline): SGDLS, YYNGEE. CDR3 sequence reads: CASSVGDRNQETQYF. The DNA of the CDR3 is TGTGCCAGCAGCGTAGGGGACAGGAATCAAGAGACCCAGTACTTC.

V and J are TRBV7-9 and TRBJ2-7; a possible D gene is TRBD1 (6 bases). The CDR3 loop spans 13 amino acids. V was trimmed by 5 bases and J by 6 bases, leaving 14 bases between them. Germline assignment: CDR1 SEHNR and CDR2 FQNEAQ (reference sequence). The chain's CDR3 is CASSILTGLEQYF. DNA for the CDR3: TGTGCCAGCAGCATCCTGACAGGTCTCGAGCAGTACTTC.

The chain combines TRBV29-1 with TRBJ2-5; tentative D call: TRBD2 (6 bases). The V end lost 3 bases, the J end lost 4 bases, and 12 bases lay between the germline ends. This CDR3 is 13 amino acids long. Looked up from germline, CDR1 is SQVTM and CDR2 is ANQGSEA. In nucleotides, the CDR3 is TGCAGCGTTGAGCTTGTGGGGGGAGAGACCCAGTACTTC. This sequence encodes CSVELVGGETQYF.

The genes are TRBV19 and TRBJ2-3, with D maybe TRBD1 (6 bases). This CDR3 is 13 amino acids long. Germline CDR1 and CDR2: LNHDA and SQIVND (reference sequence). With 3 bases removed from V and 7 bases from J, the gap between germline ends came to 11 bases. CDR3 sequence reads: CASSMRQVYTQYF. CDR3 nucleotides: TGTGCCAGTAGTATGAGACAGGTCTATACGCAGTATTTT. Looking up the rest from reference TRBV19 and TRBJ2-3 gives the full variable domain: DGGITQSPKYLFRKEGQNVTLSCEQNLNHDAMYWYRQDPGQGLRLIYYSQIVNDFQKGDIAEGYSVSREKKESFPLTVTSAQKNPTAFYLCASSMRQVYTQYFGPGTRLTVL.

The J gene is TRBJ2-7, the V gene TRBV10-3; the D gene is possibly TRBD1 (5 bases). CDR3 length equals 16 residues. CDR1 is ENHRY and CDR2 is SYGVKD in the germline V gene. Trimming shortened V by 5 bases and J by 5 bases, and 22 bases separated the two germline ends. The CDR3 DNA reads as TGTGCCATCAGTACACTCGGAAGGGGTCGGCCGCACGAGCAGTACTTC. Protein sequence: CAISTLGRGRPHEQYF.

On this clone: At one boundary the junction diverges from the germline segment, which might be a read error. J is TRBJ1-2 and V is TRBV7-9; TRBD1 matches at 8 bases. The CDR3 length is 13 residues. Germline V lookup: CDR1 SEHNR, CDR2 FQNEAQ (reference sequence). DNA for the CDR3: TGTTCCAGCAGCTTAGGACAGGGTGGCGGCTACACCTTC. Translating it yields CSSSLGQGGGYTF.

CDR3 protein: CASSGLAGVMNTGELFF. For the CDR3, the DNA is TGTGCCAGCAGCGGTCTGGCGGGGGTCATGAACACCGGGGAGCTGTTTTTT. The chain carries TRBV7-9 and TRBJ2-2; 7 nucleotides match TRBD2. The CDR3 is 17 residues long. J gave up 1 base and V 5 bases, and 10 bases lay outside the gene matches. Germline-derived CDR1 and CDR2 are SEHNR and FQNEAQ (reference sequence).

The chain uses TRBV19 and TRBJ2-7; TRBD1 might be the D (8 bases). Germline CDR1 reads LNHDA; CDR2 reads SQIVND (reference sequence). The V gene lost 7 bases and the J gene lost 5 bases, with 15 bases spanning the gap. The CDR3 has 13 amino acids. The CDR3 bases are TGTGCCAGTACGGAACAGGGGGGGCACGAGCAGTACTTC. Its protein is CASTEQGGHEQYF.

V usage is TRBV7-9 and J usage is TRBJ1-3, with a weak D call TRBD1 (5 bases). Trimming took 8 bases from V and 4 from J, leaving 18 bases between them. Germline assignment: CDR1 SEHNR and CDR2 FQNEAQ (reference sequence). The CDR3 is 15 residues long. In DNA, the CDR3 is TGTGCCAGCCAAGCCGGGGGGTTAGGAGGAAACACCATATATTTT. Encoded protein: CASQAGGLGGNTIYF.

In the case of this clone: In the same sample, other DNA sequences code for this CDR3. The J gene is TRBJ1-1, the V gene TRBV19; perhaps TRBD1 as D (5 bases). The CDR3 is made up of 15 amino acids. The V gene lost 2 bases and the J gene lost 2 bases, with 12 bases spanning the gap. Germline lookup yields CDR1 LNHDA and CDR2 SQIVND (reference sequence). CDR3 coding DNA: TGTGCCAGTAGTATACCCGGGGGAGGAAACACTGAAGCTTTCTTT. This gives the protein CASSIPGGGNTEAFF.

This sequence joins TRBV11-2 and TRBJ2-2; D call uncertain. Germline loops: CDR1 SGHAT, CDR2 FQNNGV. Trimming removed 0 bases from V and 3 bases from J, with 17 bases in between. CDR3 length equals 18 residues. CDR3 bases: TGTGCCAGCAGCTTAGAAGTCCGAACCCGGGTCTACACCGGGGAGCTGTTTTTT. Translation gives CASSLEVRTRVYTGELFF.

CDR3 protein: CASSWGQGTDTQYF. The CDR3 DNA reads as TGTGCCAGCAGCTGGGGACAGGGAACAGATACGCAGTATTTT. The rearrangement uses TRBV2 and TRBJ2-3; 9 positions agree with TRBD1. The CDR3 totals 14 residues. CDR1 SNHLY and CDR2 FYNNEI come from the germline V gene. J gave up 3 bases and V 6 bases, and 4 bases lay outside the gene matches.

The V gene is TRBV28, the J gene TRBJ2-7; the match to TRBD2 covers 12 bases. V was clipped by 10 bases and J by 4 bases; unmatched bases: 8. CDR1 is MDHEN, CDR2 SYDVKM, per germline. The CDR3 covers 14 residues. The CDR3 loop is CAIGRTSGIYEQYF. The DNA for the CDR3 is TGTGCCATCGGAAGGACTAGCGGGATTTACGAGCAGTACTTC.